This TCR beta chain was recovered during a study of blood T cell repertoires in COVID-19. Measured with immunoSEQ multiplex PCR; TCRdb has only the in-frame clones, and not every one. The table lists 200,000 to 250,000 clones, roughly 90% of them singletons. Germline V gives CDR1 KGHSH, CDR2 LQKENI. Trimming removed 3 bases from V and 4 bases from J; junction bases left unmatched: 9. The CDR3 is 16 residues long. The sample taken for sequencing was peripheral blood. This chain links TRBV18 with TRBJ1-5, with 7 bases matching TRBD1. This TCR came from a man aged 55-75 years with COVID-19, enrolled during active disease. CDR3 sequence: CASSPAGTDLNQPQHF. In nucleotides, the CDR3 is TGTGCCAGCTCACCTGCCGGGACAGACTTGAATCAGCCCCAGCATTTT.